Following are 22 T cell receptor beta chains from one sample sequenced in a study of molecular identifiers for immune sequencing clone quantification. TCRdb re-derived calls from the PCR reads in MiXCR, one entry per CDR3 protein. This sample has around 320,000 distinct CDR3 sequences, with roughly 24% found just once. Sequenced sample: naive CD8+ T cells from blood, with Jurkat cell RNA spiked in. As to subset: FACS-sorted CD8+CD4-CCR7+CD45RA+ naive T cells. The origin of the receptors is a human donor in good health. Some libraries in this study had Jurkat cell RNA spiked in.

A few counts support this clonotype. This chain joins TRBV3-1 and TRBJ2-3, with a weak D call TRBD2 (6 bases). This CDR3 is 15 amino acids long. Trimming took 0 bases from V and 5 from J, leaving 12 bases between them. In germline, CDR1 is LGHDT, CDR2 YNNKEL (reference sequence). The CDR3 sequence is CASSQEGGLGDTQYF. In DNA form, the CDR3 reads TGTGCCAGCAGCCAAGAAGGAGGGCTTGGAGATACGCAGTATTTT.

CDR3 DNA: TGTGCCAGCAGCTTCTCCCCGGGAAAACGCTACGAGCAGTACTTC. Translated, it gives CASSFSPGKRYEQYF. The chain carries TRBV27 and TRBJ2-7, with D perhaps TRBD2 (5 bases). Trimming removed 6 bases from V and 3 bases from J, with 18 bases in between. From germline, CDR1 is MNHEY and CDR2 SMNVEV (reference sequence). The CDR3 contains 15 residues.

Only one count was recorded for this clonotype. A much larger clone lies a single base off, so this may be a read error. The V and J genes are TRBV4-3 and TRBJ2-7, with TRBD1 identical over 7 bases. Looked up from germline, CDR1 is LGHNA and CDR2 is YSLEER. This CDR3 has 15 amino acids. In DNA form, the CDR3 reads TGCGCCGGCAGCGCCGGGACAGCGTTTAGGTACGAGCAGTACTTC. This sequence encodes CAGSAGTAFRYEQYF.

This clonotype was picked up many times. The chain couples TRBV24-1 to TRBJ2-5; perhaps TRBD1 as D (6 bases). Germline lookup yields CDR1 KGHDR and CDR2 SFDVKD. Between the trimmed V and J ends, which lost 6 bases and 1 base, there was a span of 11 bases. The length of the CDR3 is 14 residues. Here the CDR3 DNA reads TGTGCCACCAGTTTCGGGACAATCCAAGAGACCCAGTACTTC. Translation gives CATSFGTIQETQYF.

CDR3 amino acids: CASSLSGGAQETQYF. The CDR3 nucleotides are TGTGCCAGCAGTCTCAGCGGGGGGGCCCAAGAGACCCAGTACTTC. The chain recombines TRBV6-2 or TRBV6-3 with TRBJ2-5; 10 bases fit TRBD2. V lost 5 bases, J lost 1 base, and 4 bases stayed unmatched. CDR3 length equals 15 residues. In germline, CDR1 is MNHEY, CDR2 SVGEGT.

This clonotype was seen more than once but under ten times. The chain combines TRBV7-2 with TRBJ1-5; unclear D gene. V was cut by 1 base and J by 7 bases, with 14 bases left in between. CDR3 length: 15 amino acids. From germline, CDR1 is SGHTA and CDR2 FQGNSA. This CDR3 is CASSLDGWGNQPQHF. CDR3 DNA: TGTGCCAGCAGCTTAGATGGTTGGGGAAACCAGCCCCAGCATTTT.

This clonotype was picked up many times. CDR3 loop: CASSQDLSGNTEAFF. The CDR3 DNA follows: TGTGCCAGCAGCCAAGATTTATCGGGGAACACTGAAGCTTTCTTT. The chain joins TRBV3-1 to TRBJ1-1; D gene ambiguous. The germline CDR1 and CDR2 sequences are LGHDT and YNNKEL (reference sequence). V was trimmed by 0 bases and J by 1 base, leaving 9 bases between them. The CDR3 is made up of 15 amino acids.

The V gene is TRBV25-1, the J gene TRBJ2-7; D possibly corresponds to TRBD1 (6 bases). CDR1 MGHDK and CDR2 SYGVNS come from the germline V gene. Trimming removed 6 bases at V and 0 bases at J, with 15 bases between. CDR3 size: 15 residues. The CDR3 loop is CASRGMTGNSYEQYF. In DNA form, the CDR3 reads TGTGCCAGCAGAGGGATGACAGGTAACTCCTACGAGCAGTACTTC.

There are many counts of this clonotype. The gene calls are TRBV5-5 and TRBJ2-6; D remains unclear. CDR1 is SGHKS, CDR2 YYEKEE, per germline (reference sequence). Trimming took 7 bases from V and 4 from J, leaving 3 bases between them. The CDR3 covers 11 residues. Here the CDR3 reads CASSGANVLTF. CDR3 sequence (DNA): TGTGCCAGCTCGGGGGCCAACGTCCTGACTTTC.

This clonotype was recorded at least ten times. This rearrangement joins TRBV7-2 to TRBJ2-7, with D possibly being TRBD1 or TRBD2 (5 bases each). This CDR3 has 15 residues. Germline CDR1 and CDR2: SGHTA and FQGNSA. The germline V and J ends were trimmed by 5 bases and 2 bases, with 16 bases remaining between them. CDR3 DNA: TGTGCCAGCAGCCCATCTCGGGACCCTCCCTACGAGCAGTACTTC. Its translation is CASSPSRDPPYEQYF.

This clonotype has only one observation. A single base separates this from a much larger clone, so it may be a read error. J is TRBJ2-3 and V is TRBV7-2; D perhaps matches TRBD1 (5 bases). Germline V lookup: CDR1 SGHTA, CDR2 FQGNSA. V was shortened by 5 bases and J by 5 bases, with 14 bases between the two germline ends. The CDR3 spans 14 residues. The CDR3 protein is CASSHLSRGDTQYF. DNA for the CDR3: TGTGCCAGCAGCCATTTGTCTAGGGGAGATACGCAGTATTTT.

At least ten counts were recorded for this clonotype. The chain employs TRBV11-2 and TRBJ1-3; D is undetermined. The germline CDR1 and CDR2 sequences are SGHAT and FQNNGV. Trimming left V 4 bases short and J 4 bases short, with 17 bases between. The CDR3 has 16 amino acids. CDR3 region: CASSSLAEPTGNTIYF. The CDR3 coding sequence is TGTGCCAGCAGCTCCCTGGCAGAGCCGACCGGAAACACCATATATTTT.

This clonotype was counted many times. This chain's CDR3 is CASSLEGSGTDTQYF. CDR3 coding DNA: TGTGCCAGCAGTTTAGAGGGGTCGGGCACAGATACGCAGTATTTT. This chain links TRBV28 with TRBJ2-3; D may be TRBD1 or TRBD2 (5 bases each). Trimming shortened V by 2 bases and J by 1 base, and 10 bases separated the two germline ends. Germline V lookup: CDR1 MDHEN, CDR2 SYDVKM. CDR3 size: 15 residues.

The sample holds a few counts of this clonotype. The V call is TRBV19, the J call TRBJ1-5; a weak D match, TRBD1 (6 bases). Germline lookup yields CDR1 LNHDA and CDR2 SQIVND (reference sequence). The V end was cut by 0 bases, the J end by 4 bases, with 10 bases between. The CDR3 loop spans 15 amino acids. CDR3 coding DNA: TGTGCCAGTAGTATAGATCAGGGGACAAATCAGCCCCAGCATTTT. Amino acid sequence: CASSIDQGTNQPQHF.

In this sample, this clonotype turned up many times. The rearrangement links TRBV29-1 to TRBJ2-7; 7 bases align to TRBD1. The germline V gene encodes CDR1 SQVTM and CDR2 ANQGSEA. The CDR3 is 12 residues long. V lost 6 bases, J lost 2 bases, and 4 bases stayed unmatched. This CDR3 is CSVTDRTYEQYF. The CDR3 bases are TGCAGCGTCACGGACAGGACCTACGAGCAGTACTTC.

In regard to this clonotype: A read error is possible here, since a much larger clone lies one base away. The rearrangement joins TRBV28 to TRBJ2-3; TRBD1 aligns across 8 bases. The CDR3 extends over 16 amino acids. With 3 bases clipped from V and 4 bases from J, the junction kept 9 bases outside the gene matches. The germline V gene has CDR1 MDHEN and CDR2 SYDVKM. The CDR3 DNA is TGTGCCAGCAGTTTCCCAGGGGGCAGAAGCGCAGATACGCAGTATTTT. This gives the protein CASSFPGGRSADTQYF.

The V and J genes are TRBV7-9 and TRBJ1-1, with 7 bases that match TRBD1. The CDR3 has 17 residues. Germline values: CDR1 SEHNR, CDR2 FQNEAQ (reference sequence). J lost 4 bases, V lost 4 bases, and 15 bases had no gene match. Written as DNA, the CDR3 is TGTGCCAGCAGCTCCTCCCCCGGACAGGACCCTTTCACTGAAGCTTTCTTT. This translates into CASSSSPGQDPFTEAFF.

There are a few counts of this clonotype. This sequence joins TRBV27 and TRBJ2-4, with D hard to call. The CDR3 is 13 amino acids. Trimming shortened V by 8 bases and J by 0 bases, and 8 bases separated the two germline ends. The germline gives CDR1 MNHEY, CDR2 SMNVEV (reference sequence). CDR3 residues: CASQDLAKNIQYF. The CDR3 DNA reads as TGTGCCAGCCAAGACCTAGCCAAAAACATTCAGTACTTC.

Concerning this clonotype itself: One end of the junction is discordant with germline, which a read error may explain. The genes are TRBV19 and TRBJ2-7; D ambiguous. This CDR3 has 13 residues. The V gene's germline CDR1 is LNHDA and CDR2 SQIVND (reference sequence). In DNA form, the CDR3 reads TGTACCAGTAGTATACAAGCCTCCTACGAGCAGTACTTC. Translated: CTSSIQASYEQYF.

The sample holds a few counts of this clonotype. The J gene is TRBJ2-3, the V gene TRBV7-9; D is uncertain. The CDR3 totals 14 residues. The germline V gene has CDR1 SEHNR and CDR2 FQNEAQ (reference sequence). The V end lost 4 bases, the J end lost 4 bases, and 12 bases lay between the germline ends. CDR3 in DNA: TGTGCCAGCAGCTCCCAAGTGGGCCCAGATACGCAGTATTTT. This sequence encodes CASSSQVGPDTQYF. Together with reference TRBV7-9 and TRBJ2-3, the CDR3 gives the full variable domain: DTGVSQNPRHKITKRGQNVTFRCDPISEHNRLYWYRQTLGQGPEFLTYFQNEAQLEKSRLLSDRFSAERPKGSFSTLEIQRTEQGDSAMYLCASSSQVGPDTQYFGPGTRLTVL.

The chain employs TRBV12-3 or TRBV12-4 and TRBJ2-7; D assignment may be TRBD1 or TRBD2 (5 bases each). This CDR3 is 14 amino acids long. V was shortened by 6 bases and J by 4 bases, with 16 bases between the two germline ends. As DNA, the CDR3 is TGTGCCAGCAGCCGGGACGGCGACTTATACGAGCAGTACTTC. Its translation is CASSRDGDLYEQYF.

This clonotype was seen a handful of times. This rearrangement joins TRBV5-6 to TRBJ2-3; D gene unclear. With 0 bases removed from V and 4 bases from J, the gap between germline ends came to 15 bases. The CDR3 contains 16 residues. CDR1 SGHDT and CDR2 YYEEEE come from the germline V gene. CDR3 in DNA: TGTGCCAGCAGCTTGGTGATACCCACCGGTCCAGATACGCAGTATTTT. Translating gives CASSLVIPTGPDTQYF.